This TCR beta chain was captured in a study of blood T cell repertoires in COVID-19. Study-level information: Nucleic acid was either cDNA or gDNA, and it came from T cells, B-cell-depleted T cells, or PBMCs.

Trimming removed 0 bases at V and 4 bases at J, with 12 bases between. This CDR3 is built from 15 residues. Germline CDR1 SGHTA, CDR2 FQGNSA. In the authors' workflow: Estimation of nucleated cell counts was performed using reference gene primer amplification. Only in-frame clones appear in the TCRdb table, and some are missing; sequencing was by immunoSEQ multiplex PCR. Clone size and V and J calls were adopted from that table, with D and trimming inferred from the DNA. The data show around 150,000 clones, 70% to 85% seen once. The origin of this receptor is a man in his 60s who had recovered from COVID-19. The sample consisted of peripheral blood. This chain joins TRBV7-2 and TRBJ2-5; D is ambiguous. The CDR3 loop reads CASSLALGLGETQYF. CDR3 sequence (DNA): TGTGCCAGCAGCTTAGCGCTAGGCTTGGGAGAGACCCAGTACTTC.